These 15 T cell receptor beta chains originate from one sample sequenced in a study of cytomegalovirus exposure and HLA in healthy donors. The PCR ran on 60 Vbeta and 13 Jbeta primers. Here immunoSEQ multiplex PCR was the method, and the copy in TCRdb shows in-frame clones only, minus some. The sample records 100,000 to 150,000 clones, more than 60% being singletons. Material: PBMCs. The receptors stem from a man aged 30-40 years in good health and CMV-seronegative.

In this sample, this clone turned up a few times. The V and J genes are TRBV9 and TRBJ1-3; tentative D call: TRBD1 (6 bases). CDR3 length: 15 amino acids. V dropped 0 bases and J dropped 2 bases, with 9 bases sitting between them. Germline V gives CDR1 SGDLS, CDR2 YYNGEE. The DNA of the CDR3 is TGTGCCAGCAGCGTAGGAGGGGGTACTGGAAACACCATATATTTT. This codes for CASSVGGGTGNTIYF.

The chain has TRBV6-1 and TRBJ1-5; D not certain. Per germline, CDR1 MNHNS and CDR2 SASEGT. This CDR3 contains 12 residues. V lost 0 bases, J lost 6 bases, and 3 bases lay in between. The CDR3 is CASSEARQPQHF. The CDR3 bases are TGTGCCAGCAGTGAAGCGCGTCAGCCCCAGCATTTT.

Written as DNA, the CDR3 is TGTGCCAGTAGTATAAGGCGGCAGCCGAGCTCCTACAATGAGCAGTTCTTC. It codes for CASSIRRQPSSYNEQFF. This chain links TRBV19 with TRBJ2-1, with D unresolved. V was shortened by 2 bases and J by 0 bases, with 14 bases between the two germline ends. Looked up from germline, CDR1 is LNHDA and CDR2 is SQIVND (reference sequence). This CDR3 has 17 residues.

The chain is built from TRBV21-1 and TRBJ1-2; whether TRBD1, the table's D call, matches the DNA was not checked. TRBV21-1 is assigned pseudogene status. The CDR3 is 14 amino acids. The CDR3 is CASSSRDTVYGYTF. The CDR3 DNA reads TGTGCCAGCAGCAGCCGGGACACGGTTTATGGCTACACCTTC.

The gene calls are TRBV5-1 and TRBJ2-1; D is unresolved. Trimming shortened V by 0 bases and J by 0 bases, and 7 bases separated the two germline ends. This CDR3 has 15 residues. Germline V gives CDR1 SGHRS, CDR2 YFSETQ. The CDR3 nucleotides are TGCGCCAGCAGCTTGGTACAGAGCTCCTACAATGAGCAGTTCTTC. The encoded protein is CASSLVQSSYNEQFF.

The J gene is TRBJ1-3, the V gene TRBV7-2; D is possibly TRBD1 (5 bases). The germline V gene has CDR1 SGHTA and CDR2 FQGNSA. This CDR3 has 14 amino acids. Trimming shortened V by 4 bases and J by 4 bases, and 11 bases separated the two germline ends. In nucleotides, the CDR3 is TGTGCCAGCAGCTCGCGGGGACCCGGAAACACCATATATTTT. Its protein is CASSSRGPGNTIYF. Full variable domain (remainder filled in from reference TRBV7-2 and TRBJ1-3): GAGVSQSPSNKVTEKGKDVELRCDPISGHTALYWYRQSLGQGLEFLIYFQGNSAPDKSGLPSDRFSAERTGGSVSTLTIQRTQQEDSAVYLCASSSRGPGNTIYFGEGSWLTVV.

V gene TRBV4-2 combines with J gene TRBJ1-4, with 9 nucleotides matching TRBD1. The V segment lost 5 bases and the J segment 5 bases; nucleotides outside the gene matches: 6. The CDR3 sequence is 15 residues long. Looked up from germline, CDR1 is LGHNA and CDR2 is YNFKEQ. CDR3 sequence reads: CASSTPGQGNEKLFF. The CDR3 DNA follows: TGTGCCAGCAGCACCCCGGGACAGGGAAATGAAAAACTGTTTTTT.

This CDR3 reads CASSIGFAGGYEQYF. The CDR3 DNA reads TGTGCCAGTAGTATCGGGTTCGCTGGCGGTTACGAGCAGTACTTC. The chain uses TRBV19 and TRBJ2-7; D is unclear. Trimming removed 3 bases from V and 4 bases from J, with 16 bases in between. In germline, CDR1 is LNHDA, CDR2 SQIVND (reference sequence). This CDR3 is built from 15 residues.

This clone was counted only a few times. The chain employs TRBV5-1 and TRBJ2-3, with 10 bases matching TRBD2. Germline CDR1 and CDR2: SGHRS and YFSETQ. This CDR3 comprises 18 residues. V lost 6 bases and J lost 0; bases outside the gene matches: 13. The CDR3 DNA reads as TGCGCCAGCACCTCTCTGGGGGTAGCGGGGGGTAGCACAGATACGCAGTATTTT. Protein: CASTSLGVAGGSTDTQYF.

The rearrangement uses TRBV25-1 and TRBJ1-2; D gene unclear. Trimming stripped 3 bases from V and 8 bases from J, with 16 bases between. The CDR3 has 14 residues. Germline loops: CDR1 MGHDK, CDR2 SYGVNS. CDR3 in DNA: TGTGCCAGCAGTGATCCGGGAGTAGGTGTCGGCTACACCTTC. This gives the protein CASSDPGVGVGYTF.

This clone has a handful of counts. V gene TRBV5-1 combines with J gene TRBJ2-1; perhaps TRBD1 as D (6 bases). Trimming took 0 bases from V and 4 from J, leaving 14 bases between them. The CDR3 spans 16 residues. Looked up from germline, CDR1 is SGHRS and CDR2 is YFSETQ. CDR3 in amino acids: CASSLAGQGLYNEQFF. The CDR3 coding sequence is TGCGCCAGCAGCTTGGCCGGTCAGGGGCTTTACAATGAGCAGTTCTTC. The full variable domain, in which reference TRBV5-1 and TRBJ2-1 provide the parts outside the CDR3, is KAGVTQTPRYLIKTRGQQVTLSCSPISGHRSVSWYQQTPGQGLQFLFEYFSETQRNKGNFPGRFSGRQFSNSRSEMNVSTLELGDSALYLCASSLAGQGLYNEQFFGPGTRLTVL.

The genes are TRBV30 and TRBJ1-2; the D is unclear. From germline, CDR1 is GTSNPN and CDR2 SVGIG (reference sequence). Trimming took 7 bases from V and 14 from J, leaving 17 bases between them. The CDR3 has 10 residues. The CDR3: CASQVVVYTF. CDR3 in DNA: TGTGCCTCCCAAGTGGTAGTTTATACCTTC.

This rearrangement joins TRBV19 to TRBJ2-1; 8 bases align to TRBD2. This CDR3 comprises 15 residues. Germline CDR1 is LNHDA and CDR2 is SQIVND (reference sequence). The V gene end was trimmed by 4 bases and the J gene end by 5 bases; junction bases not matched to a gene: 7. The CDR3 is CASSTLAGINNEQFF. The CDR3 coding sequence is TGTGCCAGTAGTACGTTAGCGGGGATAAACAATGAGCAGTTCTTC.

The rearrangement links TRBV5-1 to TRBJ1-2; 12 bases match TRBD1. Germline-derived CDR1 and CDR2 are SGHRS and YFSETQ. The CDR3 runs to 17 residues. Germline trimming cut 9 bases from V and 6 bases from J; bases unmatched to any gene: 18. The CDR3 DNA reads as TGCGCCAAAAGGGTAGGGACAGGGGGCGGCTCGGAGGATGGCTACACCTTC. Translating it yields CAKRVGTGGGSEDGYTF. The entire variable domain, with the rest obtained from reference TRBV5-1 and TRBJ1-2, is as follows: KAGVTQTPRYLIKTRGQQVTLSCSPISGHRSVSWYQQTPGQGLQFLFEYFSETQRNKGNFPGRFSGRQFSNSRSEMNVSTLELGDSALYLCAKRVGTGGGSEDGYTFGSGTRLTVV.

The rearrangement links TRBV28 to TRBJ1-5; D is perhaps TRBD1 (5 bases). Trimming cost V 7 bases and J 6 bases, with 19 bases left between them. The CDR3 covers 15 residues. Per the germline V gene, CDR1 is MDHEN and CDR2 is SYDVKM. This CDR3 reads CASIPSGGGSQPQHF. Here the CDR3 DNA reads TGTGCCAGCATCCCGTCCGGGGGGGGAAGTCAGCCCCAGCATTTT. The complete variable domain, with remaining parts taken from reference TRBV28 and TRBJ1-5, reads DVKVTQSSRYLVKRTGEKVFLECVQDMDHENMFWYRQDPGLGLRLIYFSYDVKMKEKGDIPEGYSVSREKKERFSLILESASTNQTSMYLCASIPSGGGSQPQHFGDGTRLSIL.